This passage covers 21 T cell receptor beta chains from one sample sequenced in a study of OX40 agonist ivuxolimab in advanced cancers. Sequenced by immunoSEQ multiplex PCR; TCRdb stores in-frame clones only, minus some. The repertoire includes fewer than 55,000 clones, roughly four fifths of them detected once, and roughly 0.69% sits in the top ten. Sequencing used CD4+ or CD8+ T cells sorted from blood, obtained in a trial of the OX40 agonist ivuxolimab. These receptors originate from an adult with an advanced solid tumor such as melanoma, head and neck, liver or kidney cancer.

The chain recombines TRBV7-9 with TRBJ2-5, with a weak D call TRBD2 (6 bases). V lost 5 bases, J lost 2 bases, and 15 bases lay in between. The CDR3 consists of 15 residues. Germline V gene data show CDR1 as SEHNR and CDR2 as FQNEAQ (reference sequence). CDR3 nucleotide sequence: TGTGCCAGCAGCGACCGACTAGAGACACAAGAGACCCAGTACTTC. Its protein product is CASSDRLETQETQYF.

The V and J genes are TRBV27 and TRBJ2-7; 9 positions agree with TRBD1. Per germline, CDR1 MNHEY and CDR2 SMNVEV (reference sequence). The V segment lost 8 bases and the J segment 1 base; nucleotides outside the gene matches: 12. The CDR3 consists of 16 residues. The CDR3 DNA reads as TGTGCCAGCGCGGACAGGGGTAGCGGACTTTCCTACGAGCAGTACTTC. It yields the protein CASADRGSGLSYEQYF.

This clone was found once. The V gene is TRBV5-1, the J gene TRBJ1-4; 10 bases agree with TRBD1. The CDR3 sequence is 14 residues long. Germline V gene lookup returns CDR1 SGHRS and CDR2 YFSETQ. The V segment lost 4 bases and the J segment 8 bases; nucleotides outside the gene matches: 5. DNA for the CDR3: TGCGCCAGCAGCCCCGGGACAGGGGAGGAAAAACTGTTTTTT. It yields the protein CASSPGTGEEKLFF.

This CDR3 reads CASSPGGGPTYGYTF. The CDR3 DNA follows: TGTGCCAGCAGCCCGGGAGGGGGTCCCACCTATGGCTACACCTTC. This rearrangement joins TRBV6-1 to TRBJ1-2, with a tentative D call TRBD1 (6 bases). CDR1 and CDR2 (germline): MNHNS, SASEGT. This CDR3 has 15 amino acids. The V gene lost 6 bases and the J gene lost 4 bases, with 18 bases spanning the gap.

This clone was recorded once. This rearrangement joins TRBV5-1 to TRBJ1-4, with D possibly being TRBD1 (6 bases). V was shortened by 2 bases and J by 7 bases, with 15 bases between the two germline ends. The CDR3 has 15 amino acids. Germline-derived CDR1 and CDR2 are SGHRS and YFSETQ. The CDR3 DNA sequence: TGCGCCAGCAGCTTAGTGGGGGGCGCGGGTGAAAAACTGTTTTTT. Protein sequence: CASSLVGGAGEKLFF.

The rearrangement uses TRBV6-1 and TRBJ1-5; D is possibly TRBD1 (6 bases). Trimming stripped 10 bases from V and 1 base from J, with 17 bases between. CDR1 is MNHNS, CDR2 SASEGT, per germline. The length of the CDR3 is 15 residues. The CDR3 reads CANQAGTPSNQPQHF. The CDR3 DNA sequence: TGTGCCAACCAGGCCGGGACACCAAGCAATCAGCCCCAGCATTTT.

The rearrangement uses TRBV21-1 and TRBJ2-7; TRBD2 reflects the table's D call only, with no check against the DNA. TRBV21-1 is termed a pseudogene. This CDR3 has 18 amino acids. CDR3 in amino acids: CASTIIWTSGGLRYEQYF. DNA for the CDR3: TGTGCCAGCACCATCATTTGGACTAGCGGGGGGCTCCGCTACGAGCAGTACTTC.

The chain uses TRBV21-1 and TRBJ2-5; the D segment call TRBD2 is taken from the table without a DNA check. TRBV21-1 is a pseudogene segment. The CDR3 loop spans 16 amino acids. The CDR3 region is CASSKGTSGGQETQYF. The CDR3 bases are TGTGCCAGCAGCAAAGGGACTAGCGGGGGGCAAGAGACCCAGTACTTC.

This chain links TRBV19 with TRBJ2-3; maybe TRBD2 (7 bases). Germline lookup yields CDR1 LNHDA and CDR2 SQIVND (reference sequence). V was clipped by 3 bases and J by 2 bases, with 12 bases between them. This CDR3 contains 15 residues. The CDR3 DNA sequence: TGTGCCAGTAGTATCGCGGGGGCCCTCACAGATACGCAGTATTTT. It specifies CASSIAGALTDTQYF.

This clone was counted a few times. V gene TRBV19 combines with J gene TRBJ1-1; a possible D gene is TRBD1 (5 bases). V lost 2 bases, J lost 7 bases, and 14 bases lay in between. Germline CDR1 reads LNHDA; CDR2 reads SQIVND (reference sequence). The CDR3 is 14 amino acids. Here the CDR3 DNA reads TGTGCCAGTAGTATACGAACCGGGGCATTTGAAGCTTTCTTT. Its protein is CASSIRTGAFEAFF. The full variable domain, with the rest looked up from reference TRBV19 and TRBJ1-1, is DGGITQSPKYLFRKEGQNVTLSCEQNLNHDAMYWYRQDPGQGLRLIYYSQIVNDFQKGDIAEGYSVSREKKESFPLTVTSAQKNPTAFYLCASSIRTGAFEAFFGQGTRLTVV.

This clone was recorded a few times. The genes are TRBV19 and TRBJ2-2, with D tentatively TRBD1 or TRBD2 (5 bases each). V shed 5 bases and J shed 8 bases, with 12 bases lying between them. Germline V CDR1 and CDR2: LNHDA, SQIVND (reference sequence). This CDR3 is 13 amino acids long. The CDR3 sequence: CASSVRGPGELFF. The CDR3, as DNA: TGTGCCAGTAGTGTCCGGGGCCCGGGGGAGCTGTTTTTT.

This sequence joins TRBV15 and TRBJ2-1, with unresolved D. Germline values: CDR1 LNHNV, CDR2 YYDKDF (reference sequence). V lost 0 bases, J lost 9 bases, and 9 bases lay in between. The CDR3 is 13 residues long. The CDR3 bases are TGTGCCACCAGCAGAGATCTCAGCTTTGAGCAGTTCTTC. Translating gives CATSRDLSFEQFF.

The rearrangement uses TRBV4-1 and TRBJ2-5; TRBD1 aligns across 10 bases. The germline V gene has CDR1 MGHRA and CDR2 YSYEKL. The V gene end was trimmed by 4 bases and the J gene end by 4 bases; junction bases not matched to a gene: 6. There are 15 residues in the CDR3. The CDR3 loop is CASSLTGTGAETQYF. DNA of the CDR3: TGCGCCAGCAGCCTAACCGGGACAGGGGCAGAGACCCAGTACTTC.

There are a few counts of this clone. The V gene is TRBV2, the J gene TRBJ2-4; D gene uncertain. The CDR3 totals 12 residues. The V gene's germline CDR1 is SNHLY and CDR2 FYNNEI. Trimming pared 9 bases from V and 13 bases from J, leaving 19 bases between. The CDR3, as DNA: TGTGCCAGTCGGCCCAACTCGTGGGCCCAGTACTTC. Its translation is CASRPNSWAQYF.

CDR3 region: CASSPRQGPPGDTGELFF. In nucleotides, the CDR3 is TGTGCCAGCAGCCCGCGACAGGGGCCTCCGGGTGACACCGGGGAGCTGTTTTTT. This rearrangement joins TRBV5-4 to TRBJ2-2; 8 bases align to TRBD1. The V segment lost 4 bases and the J segment 3 bases; nucleotides outside the gene matches: 14. Germline CDR1 and CDR2: SGHNT and YYREEE (reference sequence). The CDR3 consists of 18 residues.

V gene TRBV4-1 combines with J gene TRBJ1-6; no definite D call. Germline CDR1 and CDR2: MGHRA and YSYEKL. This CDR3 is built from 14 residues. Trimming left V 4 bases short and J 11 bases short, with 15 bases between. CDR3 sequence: CASSPLMGSPPLHF. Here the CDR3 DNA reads TGCGCCAGCAGCCCCCTTATGGGGTCCCCACCCCTCCACTTT.

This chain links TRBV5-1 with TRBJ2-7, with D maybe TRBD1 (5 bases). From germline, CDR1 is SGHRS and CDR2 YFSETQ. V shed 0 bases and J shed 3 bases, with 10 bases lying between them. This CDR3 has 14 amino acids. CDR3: CASSLDRSRYEQYF. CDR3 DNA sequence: TGCGCCAGCAGCTTGGACAGGAGTCGCTACGAGCAGTACTTC.

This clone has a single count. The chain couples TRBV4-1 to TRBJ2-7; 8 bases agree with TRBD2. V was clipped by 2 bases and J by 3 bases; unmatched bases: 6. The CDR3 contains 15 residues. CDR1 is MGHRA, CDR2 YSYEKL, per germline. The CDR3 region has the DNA TGCGCCAGCAGCCAACAAGCGGGGGTCGGCTACGAGCAGTACTTC. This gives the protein CASSQQAGVGYEQYF.

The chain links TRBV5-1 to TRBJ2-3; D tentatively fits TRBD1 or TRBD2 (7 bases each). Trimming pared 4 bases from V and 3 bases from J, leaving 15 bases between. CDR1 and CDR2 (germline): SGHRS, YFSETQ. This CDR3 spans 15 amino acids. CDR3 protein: CASSLRQGGTDTQYF. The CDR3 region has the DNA TGCGCCAGCAGCCTTCGACAGGGAGGGACAGATACGCAGTATTTT.

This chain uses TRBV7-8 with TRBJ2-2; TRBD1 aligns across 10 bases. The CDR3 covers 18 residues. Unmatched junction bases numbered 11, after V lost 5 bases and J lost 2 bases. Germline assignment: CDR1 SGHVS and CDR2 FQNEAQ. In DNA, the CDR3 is TGTGCCAGCAGCCACCGGGACAGGGGTCCCGTTAACACCGGGGAGCTGTTTTTT. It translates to CASSHRDRGPVNTGELFF. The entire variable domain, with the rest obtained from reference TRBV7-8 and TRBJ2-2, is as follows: GAGVSQSPRYKVAKRGQDVALRCDPISGHVSLFWYQQALGQGPEFLTYFQNEAQLDKSGLPSDRFFAERPEGSVSTLKIQRTQQEDSAVYLCASSHRDRGPVNTGELFFGEGSRLTVL.

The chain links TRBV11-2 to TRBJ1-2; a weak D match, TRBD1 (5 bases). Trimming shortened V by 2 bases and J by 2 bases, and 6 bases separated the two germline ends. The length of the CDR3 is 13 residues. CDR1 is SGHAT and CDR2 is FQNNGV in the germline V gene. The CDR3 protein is CASSLSGNYGYTF. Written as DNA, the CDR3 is TGTGCCAGCAGCTTATCAGGGAACTATGGCTACACCTTC.